One and the same sample provided the 30 T cell receptor beta chains below, sequenced in a study of shared clonotypes between healthy human individuals. TCRdb's table, derived via immunoSEQ multiplex PCR, lists solely in-frame clones and lacks some. The sample holds roughly 2,300,000 clones, 92% seen once. Source material: naive CD4+ T cells from PBMCs. The sample's subset: CD45RA+ positively selected. All receptors come from a man between 18 and 35 years old in good health. Some clones in this sample may be carry-over from other donors' samples.

Concerning this clone itself: Within the sample, other DNA sequences also encode this same CDR3. V and J are TRBV27 and TRBJ2-7; TRBD1 is a possible D gene (6 bases). Trimming removed 8 bases from V and 3 bases from J, with 11 bases in between. The CDR3 covers 12 residues. The germline gives CDR1 MNHEY, CDR2 SMNVEV (reference sequence). The CDR3 is CASSPQGYEQYF. The CDR3 bases are TGTGCCAGCTCTCCACAGGGCTACGAGCAGTACTTC.

This chain joins TRBV28 and TRBJ1-4; D might be TRBD1 (5 bases). V lost 4 bases and J lost 5, with 14 bases in between. Germline CDR1 MDHEN, CDR2 SYDVKM. CDR3 size: 15 residues. The DNA for the CDR3 is TGTGCCAGCAGTTACCTTGGGGGGGGAAATGAAAAACTGTTTTTT. Residues: CASSYLGGGNEKLFF. The full variable domain, in which reference TRBV28 and TRBJ1-4 provide the parts outside the CDR3, is DVKVTQSSRYLVKRTGEKVFLECVQDMDHENMFWYRQDPGLGLRLIYFSYDVKMKEKGDIPEGYSVSREKKERFSLILESASTNQTSMYLCASSYLGGGNEKLFFGSGTQLSVL.

The chain uses TRBV16 and TRBJ1-3; 8 nucleotides agree with TRBD1. This CDR3 spans 15 amino acids. V shed 3 bases and J 4 bases; nucleotides not matched to a gene: 5. Germline V gene lookup returns CDR1 KGHSY and CDR2 FQNENV. For the CDR3, the DNA is TGTGCCAGCAGCCAGACCACAGGGGGAGGAAACACCATATATTTT. Its translation: CASSQTTGGGNTIYF.

The chain joins TRBV18 to TRBJ1-1; the D gene is possibly TRBD1 (6 bases). V shed 10 bases and J shed 0 bases, with 12 bases lying between them. Germline V gene sequence: CDR1 KGHSH, CDR2 LQKENI. The length of the CDR3 is 13 residues. CDR3 coding DNA: TGTGCCACCTTGGACAGTTTGAACACTGAAGCTTTCTTT. Encoded protein: CATLDSLNTEAFF.

The genes are TRBV29-1 and TRBJ1-2; TRBD1 might be the D (5 bases). Per the germline V gene, CDR1 is SQVTM and CDR2 is ANQGSEA. The CDR3 totals 15 residues. Trimming removed 6 bases from V and 4 bases from J, with 21 bases in between. DNA of the CDR3: TGCAGCGTGAGAGGTGGGGCAGCTTATTTCTATGGCTACACCTTC. Its translation is CSVRGGAAYFYGYTF.

The chain joins TRBV5-1 to TRBJ1-5; tentative D call: TRBD1 (6 bases). The length of the CDR3 is 14 residues. Germline values: CDR1 SGHRS, CDR2 YFSETQ. Trimming cost V 4 bases and J 6 bases, with 14 bases left between them. The chain's CDR3 is CASSLQGVGQPQHF. The CDR3 coding sequence is TGCGCCAGCAGCCTACAGGGTGTGGGTCAGCCCCAGCATTTT. The full variable domain, with the rest looked up from reference TRBV5-1 and TRBJ1-5, is KAGVTQTPRYLIKTRGQQVTLSCSPISGHRSVSWYQQTPGQGLQFLFEYFSETQRNKGNFPGRFSGRQFSNSRSEMNVSTLELGDSALYLCASSLQGVGQPQHFGDGTRLSIL.

In nucleotides, the CDR3 is TGTGCCAGCAGCTTGGGCGGCAGCTCAACTAATGAAAAACTGTTTTTT. Translation: CASSLGGSSTNEKLFF. The genes are TRBV5-4 and TRBJ1-4; D gene unclear. Trimming shortened V by 0 bases and J by 0 bases, and 9 bases separated the two germline ends. The CDR3 length is 16 residues. Germline CDR1 SGHNT, CDR2 YYREEE (reference sequence).

A single count supports this clone. The chain couples TRBV25-1 to TRBJ1-1; D unresolved. This CDR3 is built from 14 residues. Germline V lookup: CDR1 MGHDK, CDR2 SYGVNS. V was clipped by 1 base and J by 6 bases, with 12 bases between them. The CDR3 here is CASSEWSETSEAFF. For the CDR3, the DNA is TGTGCCAGCAGTGAATGGAGCGAGACCTCTGAAGCTTTCTTT.

The V gene is TRBV27, the J gene TRBJ2-1; TRBD2 aligns across 10 bases. This CDR3 has 17 amino acids. Germline V gene data show CDR1 as MNHEY and CDR2 as SMNVEV (reference sequence). V shed 3 bases, J shed 9 bases, and the junction held 14 bases outside the gene matches. CDR3 in DNA: TGTGCCAGCAGTTTTGGGGCGGTGAGCGGGAGGGCCAGTGAGCAGTTCTTC. It yields the protein CASSFGAVSGRASEQFF.

The CDR3 bases are TGTGCCAGCAGTGACCCTGGGCCGAACTACGAGCAGTACTTC. It encodes CASSDPGPNYEQYF. This rearrangement joins TRBV6-1 to TRBJ2-7; D gene unclear. Germline lookup yields CDR1 MNHNS and CDR2 SASEGT. This CDR3 contains 14 residues. V lost 3 bases to trimming and J lost 3 bases, with 12 bases between them.

The CDR3 bases are TGTGCCAGCAGCTTAATGGACAGTTCCTACGAGCAGTACTTC. This encodes CASSLMDSSYEQYF. The rearrangement links TRBV7-9 to TRBJ2-5, with TRBD1 as a possible D gene (6 bases). The DNA end lines up better with TRBJ2-7; the J call may be wrong. Germline V gene sequence: CDR1 SEHNR, CDR2 FQNEAQ (reference sequence). The CDR3 has 14 residues.

The V call is TRBV6-6, the J call TRBJ2-2; D is unclear. CDR3 length: 14 amino acids. V was pared by 2 bases and J by 7 bases, with 11 bases between. Germline CDR1 MNHNY, CDR2 SVGAGI (reference sequence). The CDR3 DNA sequence: TGTGCCAGCAGTTACAGGCAGTCTCACGGGGAGCTGTTTTTT. Translation gives CASSYRQSHGELFF.

The V and J genes are TRBV7-2 and TRBJ2-7, with 9 bases aligning to TRBD2. Germline trimming cut 5 bases from V and 7 bases from J; bases unmatched to any gene: 9. CDR1 is SGHTA and CDR2 is FQGNSA in the germline V gene. This CDR3 has 14 amino acids. Here the CDR3 reads CASSRSGGPWEQYF. CDR3 coding DNA: TGTGCCAGCAGCCGTAGCGGGGGCCCCTGGGAGCAGTACTTC.

The V gene is TRBV5-6, the J gene TRBJ2-5; no firm D call. The CDR3 has 14 residues. Between the trimmed V and J ends, which lost 2 bases and 4 bases, there was a span of 12 bases. Germline V gives CDR1 SGHDT, CDR2 YYEEEE. In DNA form, the CDR3 reads TGTGCCAGCAGCTTTTTCGAAGTCTTAGAGACCCAGTACTTC. Protein product: CASSFFEVLETQYF.

Turning to this clone: Distinct nucleotide sequences in the sample also encode this CDR3. The chain carries TRBV18 and TRBJ1-1; D remains unclear. The CDR3 length is 14 residues. With 3 bases removed from V and 1 base from J, the gap between germline ends came to 9 bases. Germline loops: CDR1 KGHSH, CDR2 LQKENI. For the CDR3, the DNA is TGTGCCAGCTCACCGCCGGCCCCGAACACTGAAGCTTTCTTT. It specifies CASSPPAPNTEAFF.

V is TRBV28 and J is TRBJ2-1, with TRBD1 as a possible D gene (6 bases). Per germline, CDR1 MDHEN and CDR2 SYDVKM. The V end lost 3 bases, the J end lost 2 bases, and 26 bases lay between the germline ends. This CDR3 has 20 residues. The CDR3 bases are TGTGCCAGCAGTTTTCATATGTCGGGCTACAGGGTCTTACCCTACAATGAGCAGTTCTTC. Its translation: CASSFHMSGYRVLPYNEQFF.

The chain links TRBV27 to TRBJ1-2; weak D call: TRBD1 (6 bases). Trimming took 7 bases from V and 0 from J, leaving 18 bases between them. Germline CDR1 MNHEY, CDR2 SMNVEV (reference sequence). The CDR3 spans 16 residues. The CDR3 region is CASTFSLGAPNYGYTF. The CDR3 nucleotides are TGTGCCAGCACCTTTTCTTTGGGGGCCCCTAACTATGGCTACACCTTC.

The chain uses TRBV2 and TRBJ2-7; 7 nucleotides match TRBD1. Looked up from germline, CDR1 is SNHLY and CDR2 is FYNNEI. After removal of 5 bases from V and 4 bases from J, the junction contained 11 bases not matched to a gene. The CDR3 runs 15 residues. CDR3 residues: CASSQQGQVTYEQYF. In DNA form, the CDR3 reads TGTGCCAGCAGTCAACAGGGGCAGGTGACTTACGAGCAGTACTTC.

The V call is TRBV2, the J call TRBJ1-1, with D uncertain. Germline assignment: CDR1 SNHLY and CDR2 FYNNEI. V was cut by 5 bases and J by 1 base, with 8 bases left in between. The CDR3 totals 13 residues. The DNA for the CDR3 is TGTGCCAGCAGTTTAGACCAGAACACTGAAGCTTTCTTT. This gives the protein CASSLDQNTEAFF. The full variable domain, rest sourced from reference TRBV2 and TRBJ1-1, is EPEVTQTPSHQVTQMGQEVILRCVPISNHLYFYWYRQILGQKVEFLVSFYNNEISEKSEIFDDQFSVERPDGSNFTLKIRSTKLEDSAMYFCASSLDQNTEAFFGQGTRLTVV.

The chain joins TRBV5-6 to TRBJ2-1; D is unclear. The CDR3 is 11 residues long. CDR1 is SGHDT, CDR2 YYEEEE, per germline. Deletions cut 7 bases from V and 6 bases from J, with 8 bases between. CDR3 residues: CASHFGNEQFF. The DNA of the CDR3 is TGTGCCAGCCACTTCGGCAATGAGCAGTTCTTC.

As regards this clone: This CDR3 is also generated by other DNA sequences in the sample. This rearrangement joins TRBV5-1 to TRBJ2-3, with TRBD2 matching over 12 bases. V dropped 4 bases and J dropped 0; count of bases not matched to a gene: 3. This CDR3 is 16 amino acids long. Looked up from germline, CDR1 is SGHRS and CDR2 is YFSETQ. The CDR3 bases are TGCGCCAGCAGCCTCGGACTAGCGGGAAGCACAGATACGCAGTATTTT. Encoded protein: CASSLGLAGSTDTQYF.

CDR3 sequence (DNA): TGTGCCAGTAGACCCCGGGCCGTAGCCTTCGGAAGCTACGAGCAGTACTTC. Residues: CASRPRAVAFGSYEQYF. V is TRBV19 and J is TRBJ2-7; D is unclear. CDR3 length: 17 amino acids. Germline V CDR1 and CDR2: LNHDA, SQIVND (reference sequence). V shed 6 bases and J shed 3 bases, with 24 bases lying between them.

The chain combines TRBV6-5 with TRBJ2-6; D not resolved. The CDR3 contains 15 residues. CDR1 is MNHEY and CDR2 is SVGAGI in the germline V gene. Trimming stripped 3 bases from V and 4 bases from J, with 10 bases between. In nucleotides, the CDR3 is TGTGCCAGCAGTTATGGTACAGCGGGGGCCAACGTCCTGACTTTC. This gives the protein CASSYGTAGANVLTF.

The chain employs TRBV29-1 and TRBJ1-4; 9 nucleotides align to TRBD1. The germline CDR1 and CDR2 sequences are SQVTM and ANQGSEA. Trimming took 4 bases from V and 7 from J; bases not matched to a gene: 4. The CDR3 covers 13 residues. Here the CDR3 DNA reads TGCAGCGTTGCCGGGACAGGGACTGAAAAACTGTTTTTT. Translated: CSVAGTGTEKLFF.

The chain recombines TRBV9 with TRBJ2-5, with 10 bases lining up with TRBD1. The V segment lost 5 bases and the J segment 4 bases; nucleotides outside the gene matches: 2. The CDR3 runs 13 residues. CDR1 SGDLS and CDR2 YYNGEE come from the germline V gene. CDR3 sequence reads: CASSWDRGETQYF. As DNA, the CDR3 is TGTGCCAGCAGTTGGGACAGGGGAGAGACCCAGTACTTC.

The chain combines TRBV7-2 with TRBJ1-1, with D possibly TRBD1 on 5 matching bases. The germline V gene has CDR1 SGHTA and CDR2 FQGNSA. The CDR3 runs 15 residues. With 1 base removed from V and 4 bases from J, the gap between germline ends came to 13 bases. CDR3 amino acids: CASSLVGGTGTEAFF. In DNA form, the CDR3 reads TGTGCCAGCAGCTTAGTTGGGGGTACGGGCACTGAAGCTTTCTTT.

This rearrangement joins TRBV5-1 to TRBJ1-1; D not certain. The V gene's germline CDR1 is SGHRS and CDR2 YFSETQ. The CDR3 extends over 13 amino acids. The V end was cut by 3 bases, the J end by 2 bases, with 8 bases between. The CDR3 nucleotides read TGCGCCAGCAGCTCCATGAGTAACACTGAAGCTTTCTTT. It yields the protein CASSSMSNTEAFF.

The chain has TRBV19 and TRBJ1-4; 7 nucleotides match TRBD1. CDR1 is LNHDA, CDR2 SQIVND, per germline (reference sequence). V dropped 5 bases and J dropped 5; count of bases not matched to a gene: 11. The CDR3 length is 16 residues. CDR3 DNA sequence: TGTGCCAGTAGTCAATGGACCGGGACAGAGAATGAAAAACTGTTTTTT. The encoded protein is CASSQWTGTENEKLFF.

The V and J genes are TRBV2 and TRBJ2-7; D might be TRBD1 (6 bases). This CDR3 has 13 residues. Deletions cut 3 bases from V and 2 bases from J, with 8 bases between. The V gene's germline CDR1 is SNHLY and CDR2 FYNNEI. The CDR3 nucleotides read TGTGCCAGCAGTGACGACAGGACCTACGAGCAGTACTTC. It specifies CASSDDRTYEQYF.

The V gene is TRBV28, the J gene TRBJ2-2; TRBD2 aligns across 13 bases. The CDR3 contains 17 residues. The germline CDR1 and CDR2 sequences are MDHEN and SYDVKM. The V segment lost 6 bases and the J segment 5 bases; nucleotides outside the gene matches: 9. The CDR3 here is CASRPGLAGWGTGELFF. The CDR3, as DNA: TGTGCCAGCAGACCGGGACTAGCGGGATGGGGGACCGGGGAGCTGTTTTTT.